This paragraph covers one T cell receptor (beta chain) sequence. Its antigen is unidentified. Treatment given: oral pan-JAK inhibitor, 5-10 mg twice daily. Punch biopsies of lesional scalp, plus peripheral blood, were taken from alopecia areata patients. Reverse transcription of extracted RNA yielded cDNA, which provided the sequencing template. Profiling relied on immunoSEQ multiplex PCR, and the TCRdb table lists in-frame clones only, not all of them. The repertoire has some 3,500 clones, 60% to 75% of them found once; the top ten carry approximately 9.9%. The record originates from a study of CD8+ T cells in alopecia areata. Study-level information: Tofacitinib administration to treated patients was oral, at 5 to 10 mg twice daily. The protocol delivered tofacitinib for 6 to 18 months, then withdrew it for 6 months.

General observations from the study: Against the mouse data, patients shared TCRs less clearly, possibly for HLA reasons. Given one nonresponder, whether baseline CD8+ expansion relates to response remains uncertain.

Sequencing was performed on skin, taken at week 24, from a patient treated with tofacitinib. This clonotype was obtained from a human donor with alopecia areata.

Here the CDR3 DNA reads TGTGCCAGCAGCCATCCTAGCGGGGGGGCGGGATATAGCACCGGGGAGCTGTTTTTT. It encodes CASSHPSGGAGYSTGELFF. V usage is TRBV4-2 and J usage is TRBJ2-2; 12 bases map to TRBD2. This CDR3 contains 19 residues. The germline gives CDR1 LGHNA, CDR2 YNFKEQ. The V segment lost 3 bases and the J segment 4 bases; nucleotides outside the gene matches: 12.